This T cell receptor beta chain originates from a study of blood T cell repertoires in COVID-19. From germline, CDR1 is SGHTA and CDR2 FQGNSA. The CDR3 contains 18 residues. V lost 1 base to trimming and J lost 0 bases; unmatched junction nucleotides: 4. Assay: immunoSEQ multiplex PCR; the TCRdb copy retains only in-frame clones and omits some. Of over 90,000 clones listed, about nine tenths were seen once; the top ten hold about 4%. Sequenced sample: peripheral blood. The rearrangement joins TRBV7-2 to TRBJ2-3; 13 bases fit TRBD2. This TCR was recovered from a young man with acute or convalescent COVID-19. CDR3 in DNA: TGTGCCAGCAGCTTAGGCACTAGCGGGGGGGCCAGCACAGATACGCAGTATTTT. Its translation: CASSLGTSGGASTDTQYF.